The rows below give T cell receptor beta chains drawn from one sample of a study of T-cell memory formation after mild COVID-19. TCRdb redid the calling of the 5' RACE reads with MiXCR, one entry per CDR3 protein. The repertoire holds 250,000 to 350,000 distinct CDR3 sequences, with roughly 16% as singletons. The specimen was PBMCs or a T cell subset sorted from them (not recorded which). The receptor source for this set is a man younger than 30 who had mild COVID-19 (a few samples of this study predate the infection). Cell type and time point are not known. Each CDR3 is given with its conserved first and last residue. The D gene is left open where the match is weak. Rows give clone size only sometimes, using once, few, many, or a class for an expanded clone.

V: TRBV19
D: TRBD1
size: few
J: TRBJ2-6
CDR3: CASQTGAASGANVLTF
DNA: TGTGCCAGCCAGACAGGGGCCGCCTCTGGGGCCAACGTCCTGACTTTC

V: TRBV5-5
D: TRBD1
size: NA
J: TRBJ1-2
CDR3: CASSYSTGANYGYTF
DNA: TGTGCCAGCAGCTATTCGACAGGGGCGAACTATGGCTACACCTTC

V: TRBV21-1
D: NA
size: NA
J: TRBJ1-1
CDR3: CASREQPWAFF
DNA: TGTGCCAGCAGGGAACAGCCCTGGGCTTTCTTT

V: TRBV6-5
D: NA
size: NA
J: TRBJ2-5
CDR3: CASAPVDSSQETQYF
DNA: TGTGCCAGCGCCCCCGTAGACAGTTCCCAAGAGACCCAGTACTTC

V: TRBV5-7
D: TRBD1
size: few
J: TRBJ1-6
CDR3: CASSSSPRQGGKPLHF
DNA: TGTGCCAGCAGCTCCAGTCCCCGGCAGGGGGGGAAACCCCTCCACTTT

V: TRBV27
D: TRBD2
size: many
J: TRBJ2-1
CDR3: CASRRAGAAGAYNEQFF
DNA: TGTGCCAGCAGGCGGGCGGGAGCAGCGGGGGCCTACAATGAGCAGTTCTTC

V: TRBV20-1
D: NA
size: NA
J: TRBJ1-1
CDR3: CSARDQGWHTEAFF
DNA: TGCAGTGCTAGAGATCAGGGGTGGCACACTGAAGCTTTCTTT

V: TRBV7-9
D: TRBD1
size: NA
J: TRBJ2-7
CDR3: CASSSQGLSYEQYF
DNA: TGTGCCAGCAGCTCACAGGGGTTATCGTACGAGCAGTACTTC

V: TRBV7-6
D: NA
size: NA
J: TRBJ1-5
CDR3: CASSLKGNNQPQHF
DNA: TGTGCCAGCAGCTTGAAGGGAAACAATCAGCCCCAGCATTTT

V: TRBV7-9
D: NA
size: NA
J: TRBJ2-5
CDR3: CASSFAGEQETQYF
DNA: TGTGCCAGCAGCTTCGCCGGGGAACAAGAGACCCAGTACTTC

V: TRBV5-4
D: TRBD2
size: NA
J: TRBJ2-5
CDR3: CASSTTGLAGEETQYF
DNA: TGTGCCAGCAGCACCACAGGACTAGCGGGGGAAGAGACCCAGTACTTC

V: TRBV7-8
D: TRBD2
size: few
J: TRBJ2-3
CDR3: CASSPRLAGAGDTQYF
DNA: TGTGCCAGCAGCCCTCGACTAGCGGGGGCGGGGGATACGCAGTATTTT

V: TRBV12-3/TRBV12-4
D: NA
size: NA
J: TRBJ2-3
CDR3: CASRLGLLGGTDTQYF
DNA: TGTGCCAGCAGATTGGGTCTCCTTGGGGGGACAGATACGCAGTATTTT

V: TRBV7-9
D: NA
size: many
J: TRBJ1-6
CDR3: CASSLDHSPLHF
DNA: TGTGCCAGCAGCTTAGATCATTCACCCCTCCACTTT

V: TRBV6-4
D: NA
size: NA
J: TRBJ1-2
CDR3: CASSDGGQYGYTF
DNA: TGTGCCAGCAGTGATGGCGGGCAATATGGCTACACCTTC

V: TRBV5-1
D: NA
size: many
J: TRBJ1-1
CDR3: CASSFRSRGQDTEAFF
DNA: TGCGCCAGCAGCTTTCGGAGCAGAGGACAAGACACTGAAGCTTTCTTT

V: TRBV28
D: TRBD1
size: many
J: TRBJ1-2
CDR3: CASSPGQGGGYTF
DNA: TGCGCCAGCAGCCCGGGACAGGGTGGTGGCTACACCTTC

V: TRBV6-2/TRBV6-3
D: NA
size: NA
J: TRBJ1-5
CDR3: CASSAGEAPQHF
DNA: TGTGCCAGCAGTGCAGGGGAGGCGCCCCAGCATTTT

V: TRBV4-1
D: NA
size: NA
J: TRBJ1-2
CDR3: CASRATDRLLDYGYTF
DNA: TGCGCCAGCAGAGCCACTGACAGGCTCCTTGACTATGGCTACACCTTC

V: TRBV11-2
D: TRBD1
size: few
J: TRBJ1-1
CDR3: CASSSPRGLDEAFF
DNA: TGTGCCAGCAGCTCGCCCAGGGGGCTCGATGAAGCTTTCTTT

V: TRBV2
D: NA
size: NA
J: TRBJ1-1
CDR3: CASSGLTDEAFF
DNA: TGTGCCAGCAGTGGTCTAACAGATGAAGCTTTCTTT

V: TRBV4-1
D: TRBD2
size: few
J: TRBJ2-5
CDR3: CASSHYGGGKETQYF
DNA: TGCGCCAGCAGCCACTACGGCGGGGGGAAAGAGACCCAGTACTTC

V: TRBV24-1
D: NA
size: NA
J: TRBJ2-4
CDR3: CATPRFQPRDKNIQYF
DNA: TGTGCCACCCCCCGTTTTCAGCCTCGGGACAAAAACATTCAGTACTTC

V: TRBV11-2
D: NA
size: few
J: TRBJ1-1
CDR3: CASRARVNTEAFF
DNA: TGTGCCAGCAGAGCCAGGGTGAACACTGAAGCTTTCTTT

V: TRBV4-2
D: TRBD2
size: few
J: TRBJ2-3
CDR3: CASSQEGGSYTDTQYF
DNA: TGTGCCAGCAGCCAAGAAGGCGGGAGCTACACAGATACGCAGTATTTT

V: TRBV12-3/TRBV12-4
D: TRBD1
size: NA
J: TRBJ2-2
CDR3: CASSSTGVDTGELFF
DNA: TGTGCCAGCAGTTCCACAGGGGTGGACACCGGGGAGCTGTTTTTT

V: TRBV20-1
D: TRBD2
size: NA
J: TRBJ2-5
CDR3: CSARLGGAGETQYF
DNA: TGCAGTGCCCGACTCGGGGGGGCAGGAGAGACCCAGTACTTC

V: TRBV4-3
D: NA
size: few
J: TRBJ1-1
CDR3: CASSQDLGDSLNTEAFF
DNA: TGCGCCAGCAGCCAAGATCTTGGTGACAGTTTGAACACTGAAGCTTTCTTT

V: TRBV7-3
D: NA
size: few
J: TRBJ1-6
CDR3: CASSDTGPRAPLHF
DNA: TGTGCCAGCAGCGACACAGGGCCTAGGGCACCCCTCCACTTT

V: TRBV20-1
D: TRBD2
size: NA
J: TRBJ2-5
CDR3: CSATLAGQETQYF
DNA: TGCAGTGCTACGTTAGCGGGGCAAGAGACCCAGTACTTC

V: TRBV5-1
D: TRBD2
size: many
J: TRBJ2-1
CDR3: CASSPLAGAEQFF
DNA: TGCGCCAGCAGCCCTCTAGCGGGGGCCGAGCAGTTCTTC

V: TRBV30
D: NA
size: few
J: TRBJ1-5
CDR3: CAWGVGQPQHF
DNA: TGTGCCTGGGGGGTTGGACAGCCCCAGCATTTT

V: TRBV5-1
D: NA
size: few
J: TRBJ2-3
CDR3: CASSPDSDTQYF
DNA: TGCGCCAGCAGCCCAGACAGTGATACGCAGTATTTT

V: TRBV20-1
D: NA
size: many
J: TRBJ1-2
CDR3: CSARDLLNWGYTF
DNA: TGCAGTGCTAGAGACCTACTTAACTGGGGCTACACCTTC

V: TRBV30
D: NA
size: few
J: TRBJ2-2
CDR3: CAWSVLANTGELFF
DNA: TGTGCCTGGAGTGTACTAGCGAACACCGGGGAGCTGTTTTTT

V: TRBV5-5
D: TRBD1
size: NA
J: TRBJ1-1
CDR3: CASTRQGVSTEAFF
DNA: TGTGCCAGCACGAGACAGGGAGTTAGCACTGAAGCTTTCTTT

V: TRBV12-2
D: NA
size: NA
J: TRBJ2-3
CDR3: CASRLGEGISTDTQYF
DNA: TGTGCAAGTCGCTTAGGAGAGGGGATTAGCACAGATACGCAGTATTTT

V: TRBV5-5
D: NA
size: many
J: TRBJ2-4
CDR3: CASSLGVAKNIQYF
DNA: TGTGCCAGCAGCTTGGGTGTAGCCAAAAACATTCAGTACTTC

V: TRBV7-2
D: NA
size: NA
J: TRBJ1-1
CDR3: CASTPWAGGTEAFF
DNA: TGTGCCAGCACCCCATGGGCAGGAGGAACTGAAGCTTTCTTT

V: TRBV10-3
D: NA
size: NA
J: TRBJ2-7
CDR3: CAISGAGKSYEQYF
DNA: TGTGCCATCAGCGGGGCAGGGAAATCCTACGAGCAGTACTTC